Listed here are 23 T cell receptor beta chains from one sample, sequenced in a study of control samples from healthy donors and cancer patients. Profiling relied on immunoSEQ multiplex PCR, and the TCRdb table lists in-frame clones only, not all of them. The sample has around 90,000 clones; more than 75% are singletons. Material for sequencing was blood. The receptors come from a man aged 30-40 years in good health.

The V call is TRBV7-2, the J call TRBJ2-5; 11 nucleotides align to TRBD2. V trimming: 5 bases; J trimming: 4 bases; junction bases outside the gene matches: 9. Per germline, CDR1 SGHTA and CDR2 FQGNSA. There are 16 residues in the CDR3. CDR3 sequence (DNA): TGTGCCAGCAGCCTACGGGTACTAGCGGGGGCAGAGACCCAGTACTTC. Translating it yields CASSLRVLAGAETQYF.

Turning to this clone: Other DNA sequences in this sample translate to the same CDR3. The rearrangement links TRBV6-6 to TRBJ2-7; 7 bases are shared with TRBD1. CDR1 is MNHNY, CDR2 SVGAGI, per germline (reference sequence). V trimming: 5 bases; J trimming: 2 bases; junction bases outside the gene matches: 0. The CDR3 extends over 12 amino acids. DNA of the CDR3: TGTGCCAGCAGTGGGACAGCCTACGAGCAGTACTTC. This encodes CASSGTAYEQYF.

The rearrangement uses TRBV6-5 and TRBJ1-1; possibly TRBD1 for D (5 bases). V lost 4 bases and J lost 5, with 11 bases in between. Germline lookup yields CDR1 MNHEY and CDR2 SVGAGI. The CDR3 runs 13 residues. For the CDR3, the DNA is TGTGCCAGCAGTTTAGGGTGGGGGACTGAAGCTTTCTTT. It codes for CASSLGWGTEAFF.

The chain uses TRBV28 and TRBJ1-6, with 7 positions matching TRBD1. Per germline, CDR1 MDHEN and CDR2 SYDVKM. The CDR3 runs to 13 residues. Trimming took 6 bases from V and 10 from J; bases not matched to a gene: 6. The CDR3 sequence: CASSLDRFSPLHF. As DNA, the CDR3 is TGTGCCAGCAGCTTGGACAGGTTCTCACCCCTCCACTTT.

This chain links TRBV27 with TRBJ2-1, with 9 bases aligning to TRBD2. Germline V gene data show CDR1 as MNHEY and CDR2 as SMNVEV (reference sequence). This CDR3 has 15 amino acids. Unmatched junction bases numbered 7, after V lost 5 bases and J lost 5 bases. In DNA, the CDR3 is TGTGCCAGCAGTCCTTATAGCGGGGGAGACAATGAGCAGTTCTTC. Translated: CASSPYSGGDNEQFF.

This chain joins TRBV9 and TRBJ2-7, with 9 bases fitting TRBD1. This CDR3 is built from 16 residues. The germline CDR1 and CDR2 sequences are SGDLS and YYNGEE. V trimming: 3 bases; J trimming: 4 bases; junction bases outside the gene matches: 11. This chain's CDR3 is CASSGSGTGIYYEQYF. The DNA of the CDR3 is TGTGCCAGCAGCGGCTCCGGGACAGGGATTTATTACGAGCAGTACTTC.

CDR3 region: CASSLVTGGAGELFF. The CDR3 DNA is TGCGCCAGCAGCTTGGTTACCGGTGGGGCCGGGGAGCTGTTTTTT. The chain combines TRBV5-1 with TRBJ2-2; D ambiguous. The CDR3 has 15 residues. CDR1 and CDR2 (germline): SGHRS, YFSETQ. The germline V and J ends were trimmed by 0 bases and 6 bases, with 12 bases remaining between them.

This clone has a single count. V and J are TRBV10-3 and TRBJ2-5; 7 bases map to TRBD2. Losses at the gene ends were 10 bases for V and 10 bases for J; bases not matched to a gene: 12. Germline V CDR1 and CDR2: ENHRY, SYGVKD. The CDR3 consists of 12 residues. The CDR3 sequence is CATRLADEDQYF. The CDR3 bases are TGTGCCACCAGACTAGCCGATGAGGACCAGTACTTC.

The chain couples TRBV19 to TRBJ1-5; 7 bases line up with TRBD1. The ends lost 5 bases at V and 4 bases at J; junction bases unmatched: 5. The length of the CDR3 is 14 residues. Germline CDR1 LNHDA, CDR2 SQIVND (reference sequence). This chain's CDR3 is CASSLGQVNQPQHF. CDR3 bases: TGTGCCAGTAGTCTAGGACAGGTAAATCAGCCCCAGCATTTT.

The chain combines TRBV28 with TRBJ1-2, with 9 bases aligning to TRBD1. This CDR3 has 13 amino acids. The germline V gene encodes CDR1 MDHEN and CDR2 SYDVKM. The junction had 3 bases not matched to a gene; V was cut back by 6 bases and J by 4 bases. The CDR3, as DNA: TGTGCCAGCAGCCCGGGACAGGGCTATGGCTACACCTTC. Translating it yields CASSPGQGYGYTF.

The V and J genes are TRBV10-2 and TRBJ1-2, with D perhaps TRBD1 (6 bases). Trimming removed 3 bases from V and 2 bases from J, with 10 bases in between. The CDR3 covers 14 residues. Germline-derived CDR1 and CDR2 are WSHSY and SAAADI. The CDR3 DNA reads as TGCGCCAGCAGTGACCCCGACAGGAACTATGGCTACACCTTC. Protein sequence: CASSDPDRNYGYTF.

V usage is TRBV30 and J usage is TRBJ1-3; no firm D call. Germline V gives CDR1 GTSNPN, CDR2 SVGIG (reference sequence). This CDR3 region has 15 residues. Trimming removed 2 bases from V and 4 bases from J, with 15 bases in between. The CDR3 nucleotides are TGTGCCTGGAGTCTCACGAGTGGACCCGGAAACACCATATATTTT. Its translation: CAWSLTSGPGNTIYF.

The chain uses TRBV19 and TRBJ2-7; 11 positions match TRBD2. CDR1 and CDR2 (germline): LNHDA, SQIVND (reference sequence). Trimming cost V 7 bases and J 1 base; bases outside gene matches: 6. The CDR3 contains 15 residues. CDR3 residues: CASNPTSGGSYEQYF. The DNA for the CDR3 is TGTGCCAGTAATCCTACTAGCGGGGGATCCTACGAGCAGTACTTC. Variable domain in full (rest from reference TRBV19 and TRBJ2-7): DGGITQSPKYLFRKEGQNVTLSCEQNLNHDAMYWYRQDPGQGLRLIYYSQIVNDFQKGDIAEGYSVSREKKESFPLTVTSAQKNPTAFYLCASNPTSGGSYEQYFGPGTRLTVT.

This clone was detected a few times. J is TRBJ2-5 and V is TRBV7-2; 9 bases are a match to TRBD1. J was trimmed by 5 bases and V by 4 bases; bases with no gene match: 8. Germline CDR1 and CDR2: SGHTA and FQGNSA. The CDR3 runs to 15 residues. The CDR3 sequence: CASSSQQGARETQYF. The DNA of the CDR3 is TGTGCCAGCAGCTCGCAACAGGGGGCGAGGGAGACCCAGTACTTC.

The CDR3 region is CASTISYEQYV. CDR3 nucleotides: TGTGCCAGCACCATTTCCTACGAGCAGTACGTC. The chain is built from TRBV2 and TRBJ2-7; D remains ambiguous. The CDR3 extends over 11 amino acids. The V end was cut by 7 bases, the J end by 1 base, with 5 bases between. Germline CDR1 and CDR2: SNHLY and FYNNEI.

This chain connects TRBV20-1 to TRBJ1-2; 8 positions agree with TRBD1. CDR1 is DFQATT and CDR2 is SNEGSKA in the germline V gene (reference sequence). CDR3 length equals 14 residues. V trimming: 3 bases; J trimming: 7 bases; junction bases outside the gene matches: 10. CDR3 DNA sequence: TGCAGTGCTAGTGAGGGGAACGACAGGGGTGGCTACACCTTC. Protein: CSASEGNDRGGYTF.

The rearrangement uses TRBV5-1 and TRBJ2-7; D gene uncertain. The germline V gene encodes CDR1 SGHRS and CDR2 YFSETQ. Deletions cut 4 bases from V and 0 bases from J, with 11 bases between. This CDR3 comprises 14 residues. The CDR3 protein is CASSQTQSSYEQYF. For the CDR3, the DNA is TGCGCCAGCAGCCAGACTCAAAGCTCCTACGAGCAGTACTTC.

The chain joins TRBV27 to TRBJ1-1; TRBD1 aligns across 7 bases. The CDR3 spans 14 residues. The V segment lost 3 bases and the J segment 5 bases; nucleotides outside the gene matches: 6. Germline lookup yields CDR1 MNHEY and CDR2 SMNVEV (reference sequence). The CDR3 DNA follows: TGTGCCAGCAGTTTCTTAGGGGGCAATACTGAAGCTTTCTTT. Its protein is CASSFLGGNTEAFF.

The chain employs TRBV7-2 and TRBJ1-6; tentative D call: TRBD1 (6 bases). Between the trimmed V and J ends, which lost 5 bases and 10 bases, there was a span of 24 bases. The length of the CDR3 is 17 residues. Germline V CDR1 and CDR2: SGHTA, FQGNSA. The CDR3 sequence is CASSPYREGLGRSPLHF. CDR3 in DNA: TGTGCCAGCAGCCCATACAGGGAAGGGCTGGGAAGATCACCCCTCCACTTT.

The chain has TRBV19 and TRBJ2-1; the match to TRBD2 covers 11 bases. Germline V CDR1 and CDR2: LNHDA, SQIVND (reference sequence). J was trimmed by 9 bases and V by 5 bases; bases with no gene match: 3. The CDR3 has 13 residues. For the CDR3, the DNA is TGTGCCAGTAGTCCCGGACTAGCGGGTGAGCAGTTCTTC. Its protein product is CASSPGLAGEQFF. Looking up the rest from reference TRBV19 and TRBJ2-1 gives the full variable domain: DGGITQSPKYLFRKEGQNVTLSCEQNLNHDAMYWYRQDPGQGLRLIYYSQIVNDFQKGDIAEGYSVSREKKESFPLTVTSAQKNPTAFYLCASSPGLAGEQFFGPGTRLTVL.

The gene calls are TRBV6-5 and TRBJ2-5; no clear D gene. Germline CDR1 is MNHEY and CDR2 is SVGAGI. CDR3 length: 14 residues. Trimming took off 2 bases at V and 5 bases at J, with 12 bases between the two ends. In DNA form, the CDR3 reads TGTGCCAGCAGTTACCTACAGAGTTACGAGACCCAGTACTTC. This gives the protein CASSYLQSYETQYF.

The chain is built from TRBV6-1 and TRBJ2-7; no reliable D call. Germline loops: CDR1 MNHNS, CDR2 SASEGT. The CDR3 has 12 residues. Trimming stripped 3 bases from V and 3 bases from J, with 6 bases between. In DNA form, the CDR3 reads TGTGCCAGCAGTGACAGTTACTACGAGCAGTACGTC. It specifies CASSDSYYEQYV.

This sequence joins TRBV27 and TRBJ1-1, with 11 bases identical to TRBD1. There are 16 residues in the CDR3. V lost 5 bases to trimming and J lost 5 bases; unmatched junction nucleotides: 10. Germline V CDR1 and CDR2: MNHEY, SMNVEV (reference sequence). The CDR3 is CASSDRTGGAATEAFF. CDR3 DNA sequence: TGTGCCAGCAGTGATCGGACAGGGGGCGCAGCTACTGAAGCTTTCTTT.